The 25 T cell receptor beta chains presented below share a single source sample, sequenced in a study of Tregs in tolerant kidney transplant recipients. Profiled with immunoSEQ multiplex PCR; TCRdb holds only in-frame clones, not every one. The sample includes fewer than 55,000 clones. The input for sequencing was CD4+ T cells from blood, taken before the transplant. The receptors come from a human donor who received a combined kidney and bone marrow transplant.

Concerning this clone: The read comes to an end 3 residues before the CDR3 does, leaving the germline J gene to fill in the end. The chain uses TRBV5-1 and TRBJ1-1; D gene unclear. The germline CDR1 and CDR2 sequences are SGHRS and YFSETQ. The CDR3 runs 13 residues. V lost 1 base and J 2 bases, leaving 6 bases between the germline ends. CDR3 bases read: TGCGCCAGCAGCTTGCTCTCTAACACTGAA. Translated: CASSLLSNTE. The complete CDR3 reads CASSLLSNTEAFF.

In the case of this clone: The read ends 3 residues before the CDR3 terminus; that terminus is restored from the germline J gene. The V call is TRBV5-1, the J call TRBJ2-5; 12 bases map to TRBD2. Trimming took 0 bases from V and 4 from J; bases not matched to a gene: 7. Per the germline V gene, CDR1 is SGHRS and CDR2 is YFSETQ. The CDR3 consists of 17 residues. CDR3 DNA, as far as it was read: TGCGCCAGCAGCTTGGGGCCTAGCGGGAGGGTGGCAGAGACC. The encoded protein is CASSLGPSGRVAET. The whole CDR3 protein reads CASSLGPSGRVAETQYF.

Remarks on this clone: Read coverage stops 3 residues before the CDR3 terminus; the germline J gene supplies the remainder. The chain combines TRBV18 with TRBJ1-2, with 9 bases lining up with TRBD1. This CDR3 is 14 amino acids long. Germline CDR1 KGHSH, CDR2 LQKENI. The CDR3 bases that were read are TGTGCCAGCTCACCTCTTTCTGGGACAGGGTTC. Encoded protein: CASSPLSGTGF. The full CDR3 protein is CASSPLSGTGFYTF.

With respect to this clone: The CDR3 end lies 3 residues beyond the end of the read and is filled in from the germline J gene. This chain links TRBV5-4 with TRBJ2-5; 10 bases align to TRBD1. Germline CDR1 SGHNT, CDR2 YYREEE (reference sequence). The J segment lost 3 bases and the V segment lost 5 bases, leaving 10 bases of the junction unmatched. The CDR3 is made up of 16 amino acids. CDR3 sequence: CASRQTGGDKEETQYF. CDR3 DNA, as far as it was read: TGTGCCAGCAGGCAGACAGGGGGCGACAAGGAAGAGACC.

As concerns this clone: The read comes to an end 3 residues before the CDR3 does, leaving the germline J gene to fill in the end. The chain couples TRBV18 to TRBJ1-1; a weak D match, TRBD1 (5 bases). The ends were cut back, 1 base at V and 2 bases at J, with 8 bases in the middle. Germline loops: CDR1 KGHSH, CDR2 LQKENI. The CDR3 is 14 amino acids. The CDR3 spells CASSPRQLNTEAFF. CDR3 DNA (partial): TGTGCCAGCTCACCACGACAGTTAAACACTGAA.

Comment on this clone: The read gets to within 3 residues of the CDR3 end, and the germline J gene fills in the rest. This chain links TRBV2 with TRBJ2-7; D not certain. Trimming stripped 2 bases from V and 0 bases from J, with 2 bases between. Germline values: CDR1 SNHLY, CDR2 FYNNEI. CDR3 length equals 12 residues. The part of the CDR3 DNA that was read is TGTGCCAGCAGTGAATACTCCTACGAG. Amino acid sequence: CASSEYSYE. The CDR3 as a whole reads CASSEYSYEQYF.

As regards this clone: The read gets to within 3 residues of the CDR3 end, and the germline J gene fills in the rest. This chain links TRBV2 with TRBJ2-2, with 9 bases lining up with TRBD2. CDR3 size: 17 residues. Germline CDR1 is SNHLY and CDR2 is FYNNEI. The V segment lost 2 bases and the J segment 4 bases; nucleotides outside the gene matches: 8. CDR3 DNA (partial): TGTGCCAGCAGTGAATATGGAGCGGGGGGCGGCACCGGGGAG. Protein product: CASSEYGAGGGTGE. The complete CDR3 reads CASSEYGAGGGTGELFF.

As concerns this clone: The CDR3 end falls 3 residues outside the read, so it is completed with the germline J gene. This sequence joins TRBV7-9 and TRBJ2-3, with D uncertain. Per the germline V gene, CDR1 is SEHNR and CDR2 is FQNEAQ (reference sequence). With 3 bases removed from V and 7 bases from J, the gap between germline ends came to 14 bases. The CDR3 contains 14 residues. The CDR3 bases that were read are TGTGCCAGCAGCTTCACGGGTGTCAGATATACG. This codes for CASSFTGVRYT. From start to end, the CDR3 is CASSFTGVRYTQYF.

Turning to this clone: The CDR3 end falls 3 residues outside the read, so it is completed with the germline J gene. This chain uses TRBV19 with TRBJ2-1, with D perhaps TRBD2 (6 bases). CDR3 length: 17 residues. V was pared by 0 bases and J by 3 bases, with 15 bases between. The germline V gene has CDR1 LNHDA and CDR2 SQIVND (reference sequence). The sequenced CDR3 bases are TGTGCCAGTAGTATAGATCTTGGCGGGGCCGGCTACAATGAG. It encodes CASSIDLGGAGYNE. The complete CDR3 sequence is CASSIDLGGAGYNEQFF.

CDR3 residues: CASSLVTSLGEKLFF. CDR3 bases read: TGTGCCAGCAGCTTAGTGACCAGTCTAGGCGAAAAA. The chain recombines TRBV7-9 with TRBJ1-4; D remains unclear. The read is 3 residues too short to cover the CDR3 end, so that end is filled in from the germline J gene. Germline-derived CDR1 and CDR2 are SEHNR and FQNEAQ (reference sequence). The CDR3 covers 15 residues. Trimming shortened V by 1 base and J by 8 bases, and 14 bases separated the two germline ends.

Regarding this clone: The read halts 3 residues ahead of the CDR3 end, with the missing end drawn from the germline J gene. V is TRBV12-3 or TRBV12-4 and J is TRBJ2-1; TRBD2 agrees at 7 bases. The V gene end was trimmed by 7 bases and the J gene end by 0 bases; junction bases not matched to a gene: 6. This CDR3 has 15 residues. The CDR3 loop reads CASILRGFSYNEQFF. The sequenced part of the CDR3 DNA is TGTGCCAGCATATTGCGGGGGTTCTCCTACAATGAG.

For this clone: The sequenced fragment ends 3 residues before the CDR3 boundary, so the rest is inferred from the germline J gene. The rearrangement joins TRBV7-2 to TRBJ1-5; 8 bases align to TRBD1. The trim removed 2 bases at V and 2 bases at J, leaving 2 bases unmatched. The germline gives CDR1 SGHTA, CDR2 FQGNSA. The CDR3 length is 15 residues. CDR3 in amino acids: CASSLQGAGNQPQHF. Incomplete CDR3 DNA: TGTGCCAGCAGCTTACAGGGGGCGGGCAATCAGCCC.

Of note for this clone: Read data end 3 residues before the CDR3 end; the end is taken from the germline J gene. This chain joins TRBV10-3 and TRBJ2-4, with TRBD2 matching over 16 bases. Per the germline V gene, CDR1 is ENHRY and CDR2 is SYGVKD. This CDR3 has 16 amino acids. The V and J ends lost 6 bases and 8 bases, in that order; junction bases with no gene match: 7. The CDR3 loop is CAISKGTSGRADIQYF. The covered CDR3 bases are TGTGCCATCAGCAAAGGGACTAGCGGGAGGGCGGACATT.

Concerning this clone: Read sequence stops 3 residues before the CDR3 end, and the germline J gene provides the missing end. The chain links TRBV7-7 to TRBJ2-1; D is undetermined. The germline V gene has CDR1 SSHAT and CDR2 FNYEAQ (reference sequence). The CDR3 consists of 16 residues. With 1 base removed from V and 1 base from J, the gap between germline ends came to 11 bases. The CDR3 bases that were read are TGTGCCAGCAGCTTAGGGCTTCAGAAATCCTACAATGAG. It codes for CASSLGLQKSYNE. The whole CDR3 protein is CASSLGLQKSYNEQFF.

Concerning this clone: The CDR3 end lies 3 residues beyond the end of the read and is filled in from the germline J gene. The rearrangement links TRBV2 to TRBJ2-7; D is unresolved. The ends were cut back, 4 bases at V and 3 bases at J, with 4 bases in the middle. Germline-derived CDR1 and CDR2 are SNHLY and FYNNEI. The CDR3 covers 11 residues. The DNA read from the CDR3 is TGTGCCAGCAGTGCCTTCTACGAG. Translating gives CASSAFYE. The whole CDR3 sequence reads CASSAFYEQYF.

Details on this clone: The read terminates 3 residues before the CDR3 end, so the remaining end is supplied by the germline J gene. This chain connects TRBV10-3 to TRBJ2-1; 10 bases align to TRBD2. CDR3 length: 16 residues. CDR1 is ENHRY, CDR2 SYGVKD, per germline. V was clipped by 0 bases and J by 4 bases; unmatched bases: 3. The sequenced CDR3 bases are TGTGCCATCAGTGAGTCTAGCGGGGGGATATACAATGAG. It translates to CAISESSGGIYNE. From start to end, the CDR3 is CAISESSGGIYNEQFF.

With regard to this clone: The read gets to within 3 residues of the CDR3 end, and the germline J gene fills in the rest. The rearrangement joins TRBV2 to TRBJ1-4; the match to TRBD1 covers 7 bases. CDR3 length: 17 amino acids. V shed 6 bases, J shed 8 bases, and the junction held 18 bases outside the gene matches. Germline CDR1 reads SNHLY; CDR2 reads FYNNEI. The sequenced part of the CDR3 DNA is TGTGCCAGCAGCCCTATGGGACAGTACCCCCTGGGGGAAAAA. This gives the protein CASSPMGQYPLGEK. The CDR3, in full, reads CASSPMGQYPLGEKLFF.

With respect to this clone: The CDR3 end lies 3 residues beyond the end of the read and is filled in from the germline J gene. The J gene is TRBJ2-1, the V gene TRBV2; 11 nucleotides agree with TRBD2. The V and J ends lost 6 bases and 3 bases, in that order; junction bases with no gene match: 4. The CDR3 contains 15 residues. Germline V lookup: CDR1 SNHLY, CDR2 FYNNEI. This chain's CDR3 is CASSPGLAGYNEQFF. The CDR3 DNA, read in part, is TGTGCCAGCAGCCCCGGACTAGCGGGCTACAATGAG.

Notes on this clone: Sequencing ends 3 residues short of the CDR3 end; the germline J gene provides the rest. J is TRBJ2-2 and V is TRBV2; 7 bases agree with TRBD1. Germline V gene lookup returns CDR1 SNHLY and CDR2 FYNNEI. V was pared by 8 bases and J by 5 bases, with 14 bases of the junction left unmatched. The CDR3 sequence is 16 residues long. The CDR3 DNA, read in part, is TGTGCCAGCCGTCAGACAGGGTCGTTTCGGACCGGGGAG. Translation: CASRQTGSFRTGE. The full CDR3 sequence reads CASRQTGSFRTGELFF.

Worth noting for this clone: The read ends 3 residues early relative to the CDR3; the germline J gene fills the gap. J is TRBJ2-7 and V is TRBV5-1; D assignment may be TRBD1 or TRBD2 (5 bases each). The CDR3 length is 15 residues. V was pared by 0 bases and J by 0 bases, with 10 bases between. CDR1 is SGHRS, CDR2 YFSETQ, per germline. CDR3 residues: CASSLGGASSYEQYF. The CDR3 DNA, read in part, is TGCGCCAGCAGCTTGGGAGGGGCGAGCTCCTACGAG.

With respect to this clone: The CDR3 goes on 3 residues after the read ends, and that part is filled in from the germline J gene. The V call is TRBV18, the J call TRBJ1-2; 7 nucleotides align to TRBD1. CDR3 length equals 14 residues. With V trimmed by 3 bases and J by 4 bases, 5 bases remained unmatched. The germline V gene has CDR1 KGHSH and CDR2 LQKENI. The sequenced CDR3 bases are TGTGCCAGCTCACCGGGACAGAACGTCTATGGC. Protein sequence: CASSPGQNVYG. The entire CDR3 protein reads CASSPGQNVYGYTF. The variable domain in full, completed from reference TRBV18 and TRBJ1-2, reads NAGVMQNPRHLVRRRGQEARLRCSPMKGHSHVYWYRQLPEEGLKFMVYLQKENIIDESGMPKERFSAEFPKEGPSILRIQQVVRGDSAAYFCASSPGQNVYGYTFGSGTRLTVV.

The sequenced CDR3 bases are TGTGCCAGTAGTATTGGACTAGCAGGGTATGAG. It encodes CASSIGLAGYE. The whole CDR3 protein is CASSIGLAGYEQFF. The chain is built from TRBV19 and TRBJ2-1; the match to TRBD2 covers 8 bases. The read finishes 3 residues shy of the CDR3 end, and the germline J gene is used to complete it. Germline V CDR1 and CDR2: LNHDA, SQIVND (reference sequence). The CDR3 sequence is 14 residues long. V lost 3 bases, J lost 8 bases, and 6 bases stayed unmatched. Variable domain in full (rest from reference TRBV19 and TRBJ2-1): DGGITQSPKYLFRKEGQNVTLSCEQNLNHDAMYWYRQDPGQGLRLIYYSQIVNDFQKGDIAEGYSVSREKKESFPLTVTSAQKNPTAFYLCASSIGLAGYEQFFGPGTRLTVL.

As to this clone: Sequencing ends 3 residues short of the CDR3 end; the germline J gene provides the rest. The chain joins TRBV19 to TRBJ2-7; TRBD1 agrees at 10 bases. After removal of 4 bases from V and 5 bases from J, the junction contained 5 bases not matched to a gene. CDR1 and CDR2 from the germline V gene are LNHDA and SQIVND (reference sequence). The CDR3 is 14 residues long. The part of the CDR3 DNA that was read is TGTGCCAGTAGTAGCGGGACAGGGGACCACGAG. Its protein product is CASSSGTGDHE. The whole CDR3 sequence reads CASSSGTGDHEQYF.

Notes on this clone: The read halts 3 residues ahead of the CDR3 end, with the missing end drawn from the germline J gene. The rearrangement links TRBV7-2 to TRBJ2-7; 7 bases match TRBD1. The germline CDR1 and CDR2 sequences are SGHTA and FQGNSA. The CDR3 covers 13 residues. With 4 bases clipped from V and 3 bases from J, the junction kept 3 bases outside the gene matches. The CDR3 DNA, read in part, is TGTGCCAGCAGCTGGGGACAGAACTACGAG. Translation: CASSWGQNYE. The CDR3, in full, reads CASSWGQNYEQYF.

Comment on this clone: The read gets to within 3 residues of the CDR3 end, and the germline J gene fills in the rest. The chain has TRBV2 and TRBJ1-6, with D possibly TRBD1 on 5 matching bases. The CDR3 totals 14 residues. Trimming removed 4 bases at V and 5 bases at J, with 9 bases between. Germline assignment: CDR1 SNHLY and CDR2 FYNNEI. The part of the CDR3 DNA that was read is TGTGCCAGCAGTGGACAGCCAGATAATTCACCC. It codes for CASSGQPDNSP. The whole CDR3 sequence is CASSGQPDNSPLHF.